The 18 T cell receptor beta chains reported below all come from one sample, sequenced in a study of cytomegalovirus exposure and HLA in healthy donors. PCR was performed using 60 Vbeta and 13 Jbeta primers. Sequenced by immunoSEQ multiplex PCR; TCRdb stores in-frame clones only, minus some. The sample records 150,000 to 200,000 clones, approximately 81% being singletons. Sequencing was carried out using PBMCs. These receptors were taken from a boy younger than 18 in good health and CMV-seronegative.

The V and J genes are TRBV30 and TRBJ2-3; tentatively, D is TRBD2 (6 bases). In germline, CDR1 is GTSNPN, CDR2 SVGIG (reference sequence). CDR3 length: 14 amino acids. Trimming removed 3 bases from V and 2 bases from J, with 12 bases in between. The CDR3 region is CAWRQDYSTDTQYF. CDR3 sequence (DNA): TGTGCCTGGAGGCAGGACTATTCCACAGATACGCAGTATTTT.

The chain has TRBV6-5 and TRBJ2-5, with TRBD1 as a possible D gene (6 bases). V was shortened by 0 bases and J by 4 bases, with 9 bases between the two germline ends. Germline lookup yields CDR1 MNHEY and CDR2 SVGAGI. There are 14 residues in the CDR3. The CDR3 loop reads CASSYSIRGETQYF. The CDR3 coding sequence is TGTGCCAGCAGTTACTCGATCAGGGGAGAGACCCAGTACTTC.

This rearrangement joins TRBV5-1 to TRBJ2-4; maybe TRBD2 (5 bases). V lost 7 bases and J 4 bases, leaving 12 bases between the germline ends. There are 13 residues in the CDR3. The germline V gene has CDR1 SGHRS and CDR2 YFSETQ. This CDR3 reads CASQAGEKNIQYF. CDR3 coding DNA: TGCGCCAGCCAGGCCGGGGAAAAAAACATTCAGTACTTC.

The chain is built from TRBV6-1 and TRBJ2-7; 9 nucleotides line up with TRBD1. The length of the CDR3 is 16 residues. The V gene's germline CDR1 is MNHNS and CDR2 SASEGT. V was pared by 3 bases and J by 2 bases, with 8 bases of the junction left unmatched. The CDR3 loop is CASSDLRDRATYEQYF. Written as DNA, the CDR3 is TGTGCCAGCAGTGACCTCCGGGACAGGGCTACCTACGAGCAGTACTTC.

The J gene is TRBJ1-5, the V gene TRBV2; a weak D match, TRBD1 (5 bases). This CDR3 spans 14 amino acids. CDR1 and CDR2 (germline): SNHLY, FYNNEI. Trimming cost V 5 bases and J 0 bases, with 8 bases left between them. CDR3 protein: CASSPGNSNQPQHF. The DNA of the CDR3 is TGTGCCAGCAGTCCAGGGAATAGCAATCAGCCCCAGCATTTT.

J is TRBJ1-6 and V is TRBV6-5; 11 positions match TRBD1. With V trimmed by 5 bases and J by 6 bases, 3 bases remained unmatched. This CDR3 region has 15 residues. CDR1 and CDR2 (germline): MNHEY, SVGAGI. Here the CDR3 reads CASSQDRGLNSPLHF. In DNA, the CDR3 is TGTGCCAGCAGTCAGGACAGGGGGCTTAATTCACCCCTCCACTTT.

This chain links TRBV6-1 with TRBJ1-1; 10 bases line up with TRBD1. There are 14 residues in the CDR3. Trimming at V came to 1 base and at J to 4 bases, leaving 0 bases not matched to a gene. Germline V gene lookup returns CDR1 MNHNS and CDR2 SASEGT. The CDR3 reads CASSEGTGGTEAFF. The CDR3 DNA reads TGTGCCAGCAGTGAAGGGACAGGGGGCACTGAAGCTTTCTTT.

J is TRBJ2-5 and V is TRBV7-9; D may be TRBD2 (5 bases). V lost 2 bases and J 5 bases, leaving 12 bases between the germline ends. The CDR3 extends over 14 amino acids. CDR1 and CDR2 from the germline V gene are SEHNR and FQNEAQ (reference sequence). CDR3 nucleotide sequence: TGTGCCAGCAGCTTATATCTCGGGAAGGAGACCCAGTACTTC. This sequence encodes CASSLYLGKETQYF. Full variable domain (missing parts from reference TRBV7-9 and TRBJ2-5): DTGVSQNPRHKITKRGQNVTFRCDPISEHNRLYWYRQTLGQGPEFLTYFQNEAQLEKSRLLSDRFSAERPKGSFSTLEIQRTEQGDSAMYLCASSLYLGKETQYFGPGTRLLVL.

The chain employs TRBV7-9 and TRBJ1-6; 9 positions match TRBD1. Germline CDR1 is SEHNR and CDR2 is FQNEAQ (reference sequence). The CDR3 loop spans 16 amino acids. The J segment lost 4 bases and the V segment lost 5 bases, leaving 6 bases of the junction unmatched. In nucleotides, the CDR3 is TGTGCCAGCAGCCGAACAGGGGGCCGATATAATTCACCCCTCCACTTT. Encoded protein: CASSRTGGRYNSPLHF.

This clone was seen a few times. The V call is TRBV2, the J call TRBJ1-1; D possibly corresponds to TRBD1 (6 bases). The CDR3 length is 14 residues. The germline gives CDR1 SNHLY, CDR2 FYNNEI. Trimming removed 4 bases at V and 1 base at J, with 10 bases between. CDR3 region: CASSGDRRNTEAFF. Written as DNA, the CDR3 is TGTGCCAGCAGTGGCGACAGGCGGAACACTGAAGCTTTCTTT.

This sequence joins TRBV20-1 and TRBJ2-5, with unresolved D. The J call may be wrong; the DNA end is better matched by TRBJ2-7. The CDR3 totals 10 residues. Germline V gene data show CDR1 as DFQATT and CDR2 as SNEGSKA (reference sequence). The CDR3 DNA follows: TGCAGTGCTAGCCCCTACGAGCAGTACTTC. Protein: CSASPYEQYF.

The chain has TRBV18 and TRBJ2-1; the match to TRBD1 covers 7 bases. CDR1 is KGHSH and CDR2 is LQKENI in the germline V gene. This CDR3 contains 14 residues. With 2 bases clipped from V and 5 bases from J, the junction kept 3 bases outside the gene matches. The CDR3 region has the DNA TGTGCCAGCTCACCAAAGGGACAGAACAATGAGCAGTTCTTC. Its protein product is CASSPKGQNNEQFF.

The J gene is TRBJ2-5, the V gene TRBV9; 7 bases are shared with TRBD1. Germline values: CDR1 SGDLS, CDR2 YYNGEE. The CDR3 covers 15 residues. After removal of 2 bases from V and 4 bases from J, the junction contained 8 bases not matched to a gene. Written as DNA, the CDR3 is TGTGCCAGCAGCGTGACAGGGAACGTTGGAGAGACCCAGTACTTC. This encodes CASSVTGNVGETQYF.

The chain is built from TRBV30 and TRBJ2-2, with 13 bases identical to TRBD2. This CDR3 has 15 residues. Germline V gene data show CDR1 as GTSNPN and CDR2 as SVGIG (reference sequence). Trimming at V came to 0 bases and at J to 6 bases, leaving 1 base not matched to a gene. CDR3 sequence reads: CAWSVLAGGPGELFF. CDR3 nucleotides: TGTGCCTGGAGTGTACTAGCGGGAGGGCCCGGGGAGCTGTTTTTT.

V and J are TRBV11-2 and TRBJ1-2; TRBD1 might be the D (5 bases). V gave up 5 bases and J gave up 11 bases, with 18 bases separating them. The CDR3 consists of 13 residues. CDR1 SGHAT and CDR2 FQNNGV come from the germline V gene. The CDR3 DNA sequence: TGTGCCAGCAGCGCCAGGCGCAGGGACTTTTACACCTTC. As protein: CASSARRRDFYTF.

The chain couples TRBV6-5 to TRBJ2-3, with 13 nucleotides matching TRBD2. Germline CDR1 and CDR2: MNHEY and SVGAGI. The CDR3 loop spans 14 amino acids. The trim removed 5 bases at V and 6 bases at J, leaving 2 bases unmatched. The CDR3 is CASSQLAGGDTQYF. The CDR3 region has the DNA TGTGCCAGCAGTCAACTAGCGGGAGGGGATACGCAGTATTTT.

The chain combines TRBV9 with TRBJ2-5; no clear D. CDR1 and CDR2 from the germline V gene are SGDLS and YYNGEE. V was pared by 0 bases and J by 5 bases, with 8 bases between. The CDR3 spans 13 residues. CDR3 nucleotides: TGTGCCAGCAGCGTAGGGCGGCGGGAGACCCAGTACTTC. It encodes CASSVGRRETQYF.

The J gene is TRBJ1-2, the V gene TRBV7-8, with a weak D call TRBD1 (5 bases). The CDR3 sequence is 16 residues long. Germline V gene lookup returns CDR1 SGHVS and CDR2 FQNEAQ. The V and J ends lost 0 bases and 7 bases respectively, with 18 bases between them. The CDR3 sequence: CASSLAGGLRRGGYTF. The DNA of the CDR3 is TGTGCCAGCAGCTTAGCGGGGGGACTAAGGCGGGGTGGCTACACCTTC.